The rows below give T cell receptor beta chains drawn from one sample of a study of T cell responses to AZD1222 COVID-19 vaccine. Measured with immunoSEQ multiplex PCR; TCRdb has only the in-frame clones, and not every one. The table shows about 200,000 clones, with 93% occurring only once. This specimen consisted of peripheral blood, obtained on day 0 of MenACWY control vaccination. These receptors came from an adult in good health. The CDR3 runs from the conserved cysteine through the conserved F or W. D genes are given only for firm matches. The size field is filled for only some rows; it gives once, few, many or a size class.

j_call,v_call,d_call,clone_size,cdr3_nt,cdr3_aa
TRBJ2-1,TRBV9,TRBD2,.,TGTGCCAGCAGCGGGATGACTAGCGGGGCTTACAATGAGCAGTTCTTC,CASSGMTSGAYNEQFF
TRBJ1-6,TRBV3-1/TRBV3-2,.,once,TGTGCCAGCAGCCAAGATGGGGCCGCTCTTAATTCACCCCTCCACTTT,CASSQDGAALNSPLHF
TRBJ2-7,TRBV12-3/TRBV12-4,.,.,TGTGCCAGCAGTATTCGACAGTCGTGGGAGCAGTACTTC,CASSIRQSWEQYF
TRBJ1-1,TRBV2,.,.,TGTGCCAGCAAAAGGGCCCCTAACACTGAAGCTTTCTTT,CASKRAPNTEAFF
TRBJ1-5,TRBV3-1/TRBV3-2,.,once,TGTGCCAGCAGCCAGAGCCCGTTCAATCAGCCCCAGCATTTT,CASSQSPFNQPQHF
TRBJ1-2,TRBV27,.,.,TGTGCCAGCAGTTCCGGACCGCACCAGAGCTATGGCTACACCTTC,CASSSGPHQSYGYTF
TRBJ1-6,TRBV6-5,.,.,TGTGCCAGAAAAACCGGGAACGCCGATTCACCCCTCCACTTT,CARKTGNADSPLHF
TRBJ2-7,TRBV7-6,TRBD1,.,TGTGCCAGCATCCCAATCACCCCGACAGGGGGATTGTACGAGCAGTACTTC,CASIPITPTGGLYEQYF
TRBJ2-2,TRBV30,.,.,TGTGCCTGGACGACAGCGAACACCGGGGAGCTGTTTTTT,CAWTTANTGELFF
TRBJ1-6,TRBV7-9,.,.,TGTGCCAGCAGCTTAGCCTCAGGGAATTCACCCCTCCACTTT,CASSLASGNSPLHF
TRBJ1-5,TRBV28,TRBD1,.,TGTGCCAGCAGTTTAGGACAGGGAAGCCAGCCCCAGCATTTT,CASSLGQGSQPQHF
TRBJ2-7,TRBV10-3,.,.,TGTGCCATCAGTGAGTGGCAGGGCTCCTACGAGCAGTACTTC,CAISEWQGSYEQYF
TRBJ2-3,TRBV4-3,TRBD1,.,TGCGCCAGCAGCCAAGCGACAGGGGTGGGAGATACGCAGTATTTT,CASSQATGVGDTQYF